This T cell receptor (beta chain) is from a study of T cell changes during pregnancy in multiple sclerosis. This table comes from immunoSEQ multiplex PCR, and its TCRdb copy is limited to in-frame clones, with some not included. The data contain about 60,000 clones, approximately 91% of them seen just once; the ten biggest clones take up 0.76%. The germline V gene has CDR1 SGHRS and CDR2 YFSETQ. The trim removed 7 bases at V and 6 bases at J, leaving 15 bases unmatched. This CDR3 has 16 amino acids. This chain joins TRBV5-1 and TRBJ2-7, with TRBD2 identical over 11 bases. Specimen: CD4+ T cells from peripheral blood mononuclear cells, collected in the first trimester of pregnancy. The TCR was taken from a female donor with multiple sclerosis, enrolled in a pregnancy study. CDR3 sequence (DNA): TGCGCCAGCCGAGCTAATAGCGGGGGGGCCGGGAGCGAGCAGTACTTC. Encoded protein: CASRANSGGAGSEQYF.